The sequence of this T cell receptor (beta chain) was determined in a study of blood T cell repertoires in COVID-19. Whole-study context: Sites in the United States, Italy and Spain provided acute and convalescent COVID-19 samples. Nucleic acid was either cDNA or gDNA, and it came from T cells, B-cell-depleted T cells, or PBMCs.

In the authors' workflow: Counts of nucleated cells, estimated from reference gene primer amplification, were obtained. Sequencing used immunoSEQ multiplex PCR; TCRdb keeps in-frame clones, though not all of them. V and J calls and clone size come straight from that table; D and trimming were deduced from the DNA. Among about 310,000 clones listed, around nine tenths were seen once. This CDR3 has 13 residues. The V gene's germline CDR1 is MNHEY and CDR2 SVGAGI. V trimming: 5 bases; J trimming: 7 bases; junction bases outside the gene matches: 4. This clonotype originated in a middle-aged man with active or convalescent COVID-19. Sequences were obtained from peripheral blood. The V gene is TRBV6-5, the J gene TRBJ1-2; 10 bases agree with TRBD1. CDR3 amino acids: CASSRQGAFGYTF. The CDR3 nucleotides read TGTGCCAGCAGTCGACAGGGGGCGTTTGGCTACACCTTC.